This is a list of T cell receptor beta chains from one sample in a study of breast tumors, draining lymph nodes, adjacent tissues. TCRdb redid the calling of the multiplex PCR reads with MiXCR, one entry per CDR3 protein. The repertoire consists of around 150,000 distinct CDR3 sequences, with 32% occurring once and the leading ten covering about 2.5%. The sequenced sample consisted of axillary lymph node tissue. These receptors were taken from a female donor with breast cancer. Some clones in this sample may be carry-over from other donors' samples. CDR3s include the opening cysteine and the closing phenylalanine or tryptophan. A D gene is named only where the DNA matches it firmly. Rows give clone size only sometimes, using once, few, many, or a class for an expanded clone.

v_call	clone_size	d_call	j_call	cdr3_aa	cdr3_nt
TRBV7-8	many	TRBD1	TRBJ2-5	CASSAGGGETQYF	TGTGCCAGCAGCGCAGGGGGCGGGGAGACCCAGTACTTC
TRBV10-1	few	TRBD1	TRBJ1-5	CASANRDRRPLEWQPQHF	TGCGCCAGCGCCAACCGGGACAGGCGCCCCTTGGAGTGGCAGCCCCAGCATTTT
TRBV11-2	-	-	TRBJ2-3	CASSAVARADTQYF	TGTGCCAGCAGCGCGGTTGCCCGGGCAGATACGCAGTATTTT
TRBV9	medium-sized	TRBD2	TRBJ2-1	CASSAGTSGGIDEQFF	TGTGCCAGCAGCGCAGGGACTAGCGGGGGGATCGATGAGCAGTTCTTC
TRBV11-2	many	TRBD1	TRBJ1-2	CASSLASGTDYGYTF	TGTGCCAGCAGCTTAGCCTCCGGGACAGACTATGGCTACACCTTC
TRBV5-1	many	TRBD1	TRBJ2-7	CASSFTPGQAYEQYF	TGCGCCAGCAGCTTTACCCCGGGACAGGCCTACGAGCAGTACTTC
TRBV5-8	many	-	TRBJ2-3	CASSLPGNLNTQYF	TGTGCCAGCAGCCTACCGGGGAACCTAAATACGCAGTATTTT
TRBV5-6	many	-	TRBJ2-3	CASSYLPGRGATDTQYF	TGTGCCAGCAGCTACCTACCGGGACGAGGGGCGACAGATACGCAGTATTTT
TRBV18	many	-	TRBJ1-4	CASSPPSGDIEKLFF	TGTGCCAGCTCACCACCGTCGGGGGATATCGAAAAACTGTTTTTT
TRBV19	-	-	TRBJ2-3	CAGSIDQEQLSTDTQYF	TGTGCCGGTAGTATAGACCAGGAACAGCTGTCCACGGATACGCAGTATTTT
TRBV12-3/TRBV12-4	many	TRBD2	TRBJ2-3	CASSRGVLDTDTQYF	TGTGCCAGCAGCCGGGGGGTCCTGGACACAGATACGCAGTATTTT
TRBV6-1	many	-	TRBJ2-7	CASSADLYEQYF	TGTGCCAGCAGTGCCGATCTCTACGAGCAGTACTTC
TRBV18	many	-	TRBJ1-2	CASSQGLGYGYTF	TGTGCCAGCTCACAGGGCCTTGGCTATGGCTACACCTTC
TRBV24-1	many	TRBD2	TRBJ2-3	CATSGGTSGGASIIPSADTQYF	TGTGCCACCAGTGGCGGGACTAGCGGGGGGGCCTCTATCATACCCTCCGCAGATACGCAGTATTTT
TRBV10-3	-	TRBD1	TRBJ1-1	CATRTGSIATEAFF	TGTGCCACTCGGACAGGGAGTATAGCCACTGAAGCTTTCTTT
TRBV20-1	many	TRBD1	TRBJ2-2	CSARGTGKTSANTGELFF	TGCAGTGCTAGGGGGACAGGGAAGACCTCCGCGAACACCGGGGAGCTGTTTTTT
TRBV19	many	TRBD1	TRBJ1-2	CASRSHGTGIGYTF	TGTGCCAGTAGGTCACACGGGACAGGGATTGGCTACACCTTC
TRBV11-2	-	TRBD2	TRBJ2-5	CASSSPGLAGGEETQYF	TGTGCCAGCAGCTCACCTGGGCTAGCGGGGGGGGAAGAGACCCAGTACTTC
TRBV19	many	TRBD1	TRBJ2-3	CASGRGQGFTDTQYF	TGTGCCAGTGGGAGGGGACAGGGCTTCACAGATACGCAGTATTTT
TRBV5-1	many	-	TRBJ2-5	CASSSRTETKETQYF	TGCGCCAGCAGCTCCCGGACAGAGACAAAAGAGACCCAGTACTTC
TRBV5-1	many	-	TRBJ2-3	CASSPLDGGRTDTQYF	TGCGCCAGCAGCCCTCTTGACGGGGGGCGCACAGATACGCAGTATTTT
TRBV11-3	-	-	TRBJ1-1	CASSLDPREAFF	TGTGCCAGCAGCTTAGATCCCAGGGAAGCTTTCTTT
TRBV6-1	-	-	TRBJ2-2	CASSEAVGLFF	TGTGCCAGCAGTGAAGCGGTGGGGCTGTTTTTT
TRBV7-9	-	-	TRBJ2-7	CVSSLVGLTLYEQHF	TGTGTCAGCAGCTTAGTCGGTCTCACCCTCTACGAGCAGCACTTC
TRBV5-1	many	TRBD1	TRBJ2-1	CASSSGQGLGEQFF	TGCGCCAGCAGCTCGGGACAGGGGTTGGGTGAGCAGTTCTTC
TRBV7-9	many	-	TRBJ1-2	CASSLASVGYTF	TGTGCCAGCAGCTTAGCTTCTGTAGGCTACACCTTC
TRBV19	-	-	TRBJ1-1	CASSKNRAQTMNTEAFF	TGTGCCAGTAGTAAGAACAGGGCGCAAACCATGAACACTGAAGCTTTCTTT